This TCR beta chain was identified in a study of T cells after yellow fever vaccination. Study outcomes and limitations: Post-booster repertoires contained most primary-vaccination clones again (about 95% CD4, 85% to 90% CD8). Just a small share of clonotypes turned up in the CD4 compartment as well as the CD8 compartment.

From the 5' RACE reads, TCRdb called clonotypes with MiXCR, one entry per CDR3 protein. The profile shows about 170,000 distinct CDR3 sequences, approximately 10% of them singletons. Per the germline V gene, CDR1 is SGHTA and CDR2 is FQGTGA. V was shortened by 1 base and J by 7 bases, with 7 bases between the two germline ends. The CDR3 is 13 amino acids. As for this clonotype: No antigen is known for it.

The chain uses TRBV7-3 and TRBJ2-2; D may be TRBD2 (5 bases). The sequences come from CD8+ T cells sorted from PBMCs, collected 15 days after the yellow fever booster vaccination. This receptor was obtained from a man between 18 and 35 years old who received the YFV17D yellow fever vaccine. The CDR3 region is CASSLIGSGELFF. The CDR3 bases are TGTGCCAGCAGCTTAATAGGGAGCGGGGAGCTGTTTTTT.